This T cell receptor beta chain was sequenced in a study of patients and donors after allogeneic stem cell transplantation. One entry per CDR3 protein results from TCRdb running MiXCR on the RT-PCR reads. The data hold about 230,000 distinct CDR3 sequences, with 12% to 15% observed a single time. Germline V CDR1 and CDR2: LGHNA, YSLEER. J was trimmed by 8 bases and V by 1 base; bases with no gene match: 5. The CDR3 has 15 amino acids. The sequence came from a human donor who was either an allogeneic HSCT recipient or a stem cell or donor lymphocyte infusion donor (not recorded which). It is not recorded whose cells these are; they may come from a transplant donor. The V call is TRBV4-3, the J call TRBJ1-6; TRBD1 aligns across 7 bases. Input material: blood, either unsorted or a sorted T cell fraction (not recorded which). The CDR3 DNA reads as TGCGCCAGCAGCCAAGGACAGGGAATAGATTCACCCCTCCACTTT. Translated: CASSQGQGIDSPLHF.